The 15 T cell receptor beta chains below come from one sample, sequenced in a study of CD8 T cells in ankylosing spondylitis. Findings and limits, study-wide: Characteristic, it appeared, of ankylosing spondylitis blood was a TCR beta motif of eight highly homologous variants.

TCRdb ran MiXCR on the 5' RACE reads and lists one entry per CDR3 protein. The profile shows about 750,000 distinct CDR3 sequences, 15% to 20% of them singletons. The antigens of these receptors remain unknown. The sequenced sample consisted of blood, either unsorted or a sorted T cell fraction (not recorded which). The receptors derive from a male donor with ankylosing spondylitis.

This clonotype was counted between two and nine times. The rearrangement links TRBV9 to TRBJ2-7; no definite D call. V gave up 0 bases and J gave up 2 bases, with 12 bases separating them. Germline CDR1 SGDLS, CDR2 YYNGEE. CDR3 size: 15 residues. The CDR3 bases are TGTGCCAGCAGCGTAGCGGGTGGTTTCGCCTACGAGCAGTACTTC. As protein: CASSVAGGFAYEQYF.

This clonotype was seen ten or more times. The chain links TRBV12-3 or TRBV12-4 to TRBJ2-3; TRBD2 aligns across 15 bases. Losses at the gene ends were 6 bases for V and 6 bases for J; bases not matched to a gene: 7. CDR3 length: 16 residues. CDR3 DNA: TGTGCCAGCAGCCTCGGACTAGCGGGGGGGCCGGATACGCAGTATTTT. Amino acid sequence: CASSLGLAGGPDTQYF.

V and J are TRBV12-3 or TRBV12-4 and TRBJ2-7; D may be TRBD2 (6 bases). The V gene lost 4 bases and the J gene lost 3 bases, with 10 bases spanning the gap. CDR3 length: 13 residues. For the CDR3, the DNA is TGTGCCAGCAGTTACGGGGGTTACTACGAGCAGTACTTC. Its translation: CASSYGGYYEQYF.

This clonotype was seen a few times. This sequence joins TRBV20-1 and TRBJ2-5; a weak D match, TRBD2 (5 bases). This CDR3 is 13 amino acids long. V dropped 4 bases and J dropped 3 bases, with 12 bases sitting between them. Per germline, CDR1 DFQATT and CDR2 SNEGSKA (reference sequence). The CDR3 DNA reads as TGCAGTGCTACCAGCCGGCGGGAAGAGACCCAGTACTTC. Translation: CSATSRREETQYF.

This clonotype was detected ten times or more. J is TRBJ2-2 and V is TRBV12-3 or TRBV12-4, with a weak D call TRBD2 (5 bases). Trimming removed 9 bases from V and 6 bases from J, with 17 bases in between. The CDR3 has 14 residues. This CDR3 is CASRRGSVPGELFF. The CDR3 bases are TGTGCCAGTAGACGGGGAAGCGTTCCCGGGGAGCTGTTTTTT.

The rearrangement links TRBV4-1 to TRBJ1-6; D gene ambiguous. There are 16 residues in the CDR3. Trimming removed 0 bases from V and 9 bases from J, with 15 bases in between. The V gene's germline CDR1 is MGHRA and CDR2 YSYEKL. CDR3 sequence reads: CASSQDHTPLGSPLHF. CDR3 DNA sequence: TGCGCCAGCAGCCAAGATCATACCCCCCTCGGTTCACCCCTCCACTTT.

The V call is TRBV10-3, the J call TRBJ1-2; possible D gene TRBD1, 5 bases. CDR1 is ENHRY and CDR2 is SYGVKD in the germline V gene. Trimming shortened V by 10 bases and J by 6 bases, and 18 bases separated the two germline ends. The CDR3 contains 13 residues. The CDR3 loop reads CASRAQGADGYTF. The CDR3 nucleotides are TGTGCCAGCCGAGCGCAAGGGGCGGATGGCTACACCTTC.

The chain is built from TRBV6-2 or TRBV6-3 and TRBJ2-5; D could derive from TRBD1 or TRBD2 (5 bases each). V was trimmed by 4 bases and J by 1 base, leaving 13 bases between them. This CDR3 comprises 15 residues. In germline, CDR1 is MNHEY, CDR2 SVGEGT. In DNA form, the CDR3 reads TGTGCCAGCAGTTTGTTCGGGACGCGCCAAGAGACCCAGTACTTC. Protein: CASSLFGTRQETQYF.

This clonotype was seen a few times. The chain uses TRBV5-1 and TRBJ1-1; TRBD1 matches at 9 bases. Per the germline V gene, CDR1 is SGHRS and CDR2 is YFSETQ. After removal of 0 bases from V and 5 bases from J, the junction contained 8 bases not matched to a gene. CDR3 size: 16 residues. The CDR3 protein is CASSLAFQDRGTEAFF. The CDR3 DNA is TGCGCCAGCAGCTTGGCCTTCCAGGACAGGGGAACTGAAGCTTTCTTT.

This rearrangement joins TRBV7-8 to TRBJ2-1; 9 nucleotides align to TRBD2. Germline CDR1 is SGHVS and CDR2 is FQNEAQ. The V segment lost 4 bases and the J segment 3 bases; nucleotides outside the gene matches: 7. This CDR3 region has 16 residues. The CDR3 sequence: CASSSVSGSVYNEQFF. The DNA of the CDR3 is TGTGCCAGCAGCTCGGTTAGCGGGAGCGTCTACAATGAGCAGTTCTTC.

There are a few counts of this clonotype. The chain uses TRBV7-2 and TRBJ2-3; the D gene is possibly TRBD2 (7 bases). V was clipped by 5 bases and J by 5 bases, with 17 bases between them. Germline V gives CDR1 SGHTA, CDR2 FQGNSA. The CDR3 loop spans 15 amino acids. This CDR3 reads CASSLGGGGLDTQYF. The CDR3 nucleotides read TGTGCCAGCAGCCTTGGGGGCGGGGGATTAGATACGCAGTATTTT.

This clonotype came up a few times. J is TRBJ2-2 and V is TRBV10-2, with TRBD1 identical over 11 bases. Germline CDR1 is WSHSY and CDR2 is SAAADI. The CDR3 has 16 amino acids. With 7 bases clipped from V and 5 bases from J, the junction kept 9 bases outside the gene matches. CDR3 amino acids: CASKHGGQGVTGELFF. The DNA of the CDR3 is TGCGCCAGCAAACACGGGGGACAGGGGGTGACCGGGGAGCTGTTTTTT.

This clonotype occurred a few times. The rearrangement uses TRBV6-1 and TRBJ2-1; no clear D gene. Germline values: CDR1 MNHNS, CDR2 SASEGT. V shed 3 bases and J shed 4 bases, with 7 bases lying between them. The CDR3 covers 13 residues. The CDR3: CASSDWSYNEQFF. In DNA form, the CDR3 reads TGTGCCAGCAGTGACTGGTCGTACAATGAGCAGTTCTTC.

This chain links TRBV4-3 with TRBJ1-2; D is ambiguous. The CDR3 is 13 residues long. Germline V lookup: CDR1 LGHNA, CDR2 YSLEER. Trimming stripped 0 bases from V and 4 bases from J, with 6 bases between. CDR3 nucleotides: TGCGCCAGCAGCCAAGAGCCAGTCTATGGCTACACCTTC. Residues: CASSQEPVYGYTF.

The chain has TRBV12-3 or TRBV12-4 and TRBJ2-5; D gene unclear. This CDR3 is 13 amino acids long. The V and J ends lost 3 bases and 2 bases respectively, with 7 bases between them. The CDR3 nucleotides read TGTGCCAGCAGTTTTTGGCAGCAAGAGACCCAGTACTTC. Its protein product is CASSFWQQETQYF.